This T cell receptor beta chain was sequenced for a study of blood T cell repertoires in COVID-19. The data were produced by immunoSEQ multiplex PCR, yet TCRdb's version contains in-frame clones alone and is incomplete. Of roughly 64,000 clones in the sample, around four fifths were seen once. The CDR3 is 14 residues long. V shed 6 bases and J 9 bases; nucleotides not matched to a gene: 6. Germline-derived CDR1 and CDR2 are MRHNA and SNTAGT. The chain couples TRBV6-4 to TRBJ2-1; TRBD2 aligns across 12 bases. This receptor was taken from a man aged 55 to 69 with COVID-19, enrolled during active disease. The sample consisted of peripheral blood. The CDR3 DNA is TGTGCCAGCAGCACTAGCGGGAGGATTGGTGAGCAGTTCTTC. Translation: CASSTSGRIGEQFF.